This TCR beta chain was recovered during a study of T-cell memory formation after mild COVID-19. Remarks on this clonotype: As yet, its antigen is unknown.

Overall study results and limits: Clones contracting day 15 to 85 were balanced CD4/CD8; later expanders leaned CD4+.

CDR1 is MRHNA and CDR2 is SNTAGT in the germline V gene. The length of the CDR3 is 15 residues. The junction had 5 bases not matched to a gene; V was cut back by 4 bases and J by 2 bases. Researchers used 5'RACE with constant-segment primers to make TCR alpha and TCR beta cDNA libraries that carry sample barcodes and UMIs. TCRdb reprocessed the 5' RACE reads via MiXCR and lists one record per CDR3 protein. The table lists approximately 50,000 distinct CDR3 sequences, around 12% of them singletons, with approximately 25% in the top ten. Source material: PBMCs or a T cell subset sorted from them (not recorded which). This clonotype was sampled from a man between 18 and 29 years old who had mild COVID-19 (a few samples of this study predate the infection). Cell type and time point are not known. V gene TRBV6-4 combines with J gene TRBJ2-3; 8 bases match TRBD2. The CDR3 loop is CASSVLAGSTDTQYF. Written as DNA, the CDR3 is TGTGCCAGCAGTGTTCTAGCGGGCTCCACAGATACGCAGTATTTT.